Listed below are T cell receptor beta chains from one sample, sequenced in a study of shared clonotypes between healthy human individuals. Profiling relied on immunoSEQ multiplex PCR, and the TCRdb table lists in-frame clones only, not all of them. The data show some 690,000 clones, roughly 88% seen once. Source material: memory CD8+ T cells from PBMCs. The origin of the receptors is a young man in good health. Some clones in this sample may be carry-over from other donors' samples. Both conserved end residues are part of each CDR3. A D gene is named only where the DNA matches it firmly. The size of a clone is reported for some rows only, either as once, few or many, or as a class for expanded clones.

clone_size	v_call	j_call	d_call	cdr3_aa	cdr3_nt
NA	TRBV30	TRBJ2-7	NA	CAWTDSYEQYF	TGTGCCTGGACGGACTCTTACGAGCAGTACTTC
NA	TRBV28	TRBJ1-1	NA	CASSLGQSNTEAFF	TGTGCCAGCAGTCTCGGACAGTCGAACACTGAAGCTTTCTTT
NA	TRBV28	TRBJ2-2	TRBD1	CASLLRDRANTGELFF	TGTGCCAGCCTACTCCGGGACAGGGCGAACACCGGGGAGCTGTTTTTT
NA	TRBV6-1	TRBJ2-1	NA	CASDGYNEQFF	TGTGCCAGCGACGGTTACAATGAGCAGTTCTTC
NA	TRBV7-8	TRBJ2-3	NA	CASSLEMPGTDTQYF	TGTGCCAGCAGCTTAGAGATGCCTGGCACAGATACGCAGTATTTT
NA	TRBV6-5	TRBJ2-7	NA	CARGRPTTHEQYF	TGTGCCAGGGGACGGCCAACTACCCACGAGCAGTACTTC
NA	TRBV10-3	TRBJ1-1	NA	CAISVGGEMNTEAFF	TGTGCCATCAGTGTAGGAGGGGAAATGAACACTGAAGCTTTCTTT
NA	TRBV27	TRBJ1-2	NA	CASSKQGSPNYGYTF	TGTGCCAGCAGCAAACAGGGATCTCCTAACTATGGCTACACCTTC
NA	TRBV25-1	TRBJ1-1	NA	CASSESEGFTEAFF	TGTGCCAGCAGTGAATCCGAGGGTTTCACTGAAGCTTTCTTT
NA	TRBV28	TRBJ2-1	TRBD1	CASSPGQGDGDEQFF	TGTGCCAGCAGCCCCGGACAGGGGGATGGTGATGAGCAGTTCTTC
NA	TRBV28	TRBJ1-2	TRBD1	CASSPPGQGAYGYTF	TGTGCCAGCAGCCCCCCGGGACAGGGGGCCTATGGCTACACCTTC
NA	TRBV14	TRBJ1-2	NA	CASSHLQGGYGYTF	TGTGCCAGCAGCCATCTCCAGGGAGGATATGGCTACACCTTC
once	TRBV30	TRBJ1-1	NA	CAWSVARIYQTEAFF	TGTGCCTGGAGTGTGGCAAGGATTTATCAGACTGAAGCTTTCTTT
NA	TRBV5-4	TRBJ2-7	NA	CASSPGDLGGEQYF	TGTGCCAGCAGCCCTGGGGATTTAGGGGGGGAGCAGTACTTC
NA	TRBV19	TRBJ1-5	TRBD1	CASSIDRVNSNQPQHF	TGTGCCAGTAGTATCGACAGGGTCAACAGCAATCAGCCCCAGCATTTT
NA	TRBV27	TRBJ2-7	TRBD2	CASSLFQRGTYEQYF	TGTGCCAGCAGTTTGTTCCAGCGGGGGACCTACGAGCAGTACTTC
NA	TRBV11-2	TRBJ1-2	NA	CASSHSTSISYGYTF	TGTGCCAGCAGCCACAGTACGTCCATCTCCTATGGCTACACCTTC
few	TRBV29-1	TRBJ1-1	TRBD1	CSVLGQGTEAFF	TGCAGCGTTCTCGGACAGGGCACTGAAGCTTTCTTT
NA	TRBV13	TRBJ1-1	NA	CASSPSKVGPQGLNTEAFF	TGTGCCAGCAGCCCGAGTAAAGTCGGCCCACAGGGATTGAACACTGAAGCTTTCTTT
NA	TRBV30	TRBJ2-3	TRBD2	CAWSGETSGSNTQYF	TGTGCCTGGAGTGGGGAGACTAGCGGGAGTAATACGCAGTATTTT
NA	TRBV6-5	TRBJ1-1	NA	CASSPILPEAFF	TGTGCCAGCAGCCCTATTCTGCCGGAAGCTTTCTTT
NA	TRBV28	TRBJ2-2	NA	CASSLFAPGELFF	TGTGCCAGCAGTTTATTCGCACCCGGGGAGCTGTTTTTT
few	TRBV11-1	TRBJ1-1	NA	CASSLDGNTEAFF	TGTGCCAGCAGCTTAGACGGGAACACTGAAGCTTTCTTT
NA	TRBV5-4	TRBJ2-7	NA	CASSLFRGRDEQYF	TGTGCCAGCAGCTTGTTCCGAGGGAGAGACGAGCAGTACTTC
NA	TRBV11-2	TRBJ2-7	NA	CASSRGVYEQYF	TGTGCCAGTTCGCGGGGAGTCTACGAGCAGTACTTC
NA	TRBV11-2	TRBJ2-7	NA	CASSLEAGFDEQYF	TGTGCCAGCAGCTTAGAGGCGGGATTCGACGAGCAGTACTTC
NA	TRBV12-5	TRBJ1-1	NA	CASGFPEAFF	TGTGCTAGTGGTTTTCCTGAAGCTTTCTTT
NA	TRBV15	TRBJ1-4	NA	CATGNRNNEKLFF	TGTGCCACTGGTAACCGGAATAATGAAAAACTGTTTTTT
once	TRBV15	TRBJ2-7	TRBD1	CATSYRQGDEQYF	TGTGCCACCAGCTATCGACAGGGGGACGAGCAGTACTTC
NA	TRBV4-3	TRBJ2-1	TRBD2	CASSQERLAVYHNEQFF	TGCGCCAGCAGCCAAGAACGTCTAGCGGTTTACCACAATGAGCAGTTCTTC
NA	TRBV28	TRBJ1-4	TRBD1	CAIRVQGGGEKLFF	TGTGCCATTAGGGTACAGGGGGGGGGTGAAAAACTGTTTTTT
NA	TRBV27	TRBJ2-7	TRBD2	CASSLFTSGSEQYF	TGTGCCAGCAGTTTATTTACTAGCGGCTCCGAGCAGTACTTC
once	TRBV19	TRBJ2-7	NA	CASSIVGGRTEQYF	TGTGCCAGTAGTATAGTGGGAGGAAGGACCGAGCAGTACTTC
NA	TRBV5-5	TRBJ2-1	TRBD1	CASSTGGEQFF	TGTGCCAGCAGCACAGGGGGCGAGCAGTTCTTC
NA	TRBV27	TRBJ2-7	NA	CASSQGTLPKDEQYF	TGTGCCAGCAGTCAAGGGACTCTCCCCAAGGACGAGCAGTACTTC
NA	TRBV27	TRBJ2-7	TRBD2	CASSLFGTNPLYEQYF	TGTGCCAGCAGTTTATTCGGGACTAACCCCCTCTACGAGCAGTACTTC
NA	TRBV10-3	TRBJ2-3	TRBD2	CAISELAGAGTDTQYF	TGTGCCATCAGTGAGTTAGCGGGAGCTGGCACAGATACGCAGTATTTT
NA	TRBV30	TRBJ2-1	NA	CAWRADHNEQFF	TGTGCCTGGAGAGCGGACCACAATGAGCAGTTCTTC
few	TRBV29-1	TRBJ1-2	NA	CSVRGDGGYTF	TGCAGCGTTCGCGGTGATGGTGGCTACACCTTC
NA	TRBV7-3	TRBJ2-5	NA	CASSPSRTGQETQYF	TGTGCCAGCAGCCCCAGCCGGACGGGGCAAGAGACCCAGTACTTC
NA	TRBV7-9	TRBJ2-5	NA	CASSLIARFGETQYF	TGTGCCAGCAGCTTAATCGCCAGGTTCGGGGAGACCCAGTACTTC
NA	TRBV30	TRBJ2-2	NA	CAWSPRNTGELFF	TGTGCCTGGAGTCCACGTAACACCGGGGAGCTGTTTTTT
once	TRBV9	TRBJ2-7	NA	CASSGGTVHEQYF	TGTGCCAGCAGCGGCGGGACTGTCCACGAGCAGTACTTC
NA	TRBV10-3	TRBJ2-7	TRBD2	CAISVGTSGRGSYEQYF	TGTGCCATCAGTGTAGGGACTAGCGGGAGGGGCTCCTACGAGCAGTACTTC
NA	TRBV4-3	TRBJ2-2	TRBD1	CASSPTGTTGELFF	TGCGCCAGCAGTCCGACAGGGACCACCGGGGAGCTGTTTTTT
NA	TRBV5-1	TRBJ2-3	NA	CASSWMDSSDTQYF	TGCGCCAGCAGCTGGATGGACAGTTCAGATACGCAGTATTTT
NA	TRBV19	TRBJ2-7	NA	CASSMGLRGASYEQYF	TGTGCCAGTAGTATGGGTTTAAGGGGCGCATCGTACGAGCAGTACTTC
NA	TRBV7-9	TRBJ2-2	NA	CASSLVSPAGELFF	TGTGCCAGCAGCTTAGTAAGCCCAGCCGGGGAGCTGTTTTTT
NA	TRBV18	TRBJ2-5	TRBD1	CASSPEDRFTETQYF	TGTGCCAGCTCACCGGAGGACAGGTTTACGGAGACCCAGTACTTC
once	TRBV29-1	TRBJ2-7	NA	CSVGGAGEQYF	TGCAGCGTTGGCGGGGCAGGGGAGCAGTACTTC
NA	TRBV9	TRBJ2-7	TRBD2	CASSVGLAGGGYEQYF	TGTGCCAGCAGCGTAGGACTAGCGGGAGGGGGCTACGAGCAGTACTTC
NA	TRBV28	TRBJ2-5	TRBD2	CASSLGLAVKETQYF	TGTGCCAGCAGTTTAGGACTAGCGGTAAAAGAGACCCAGTACTTC
NA	TRBV25-1	TRBJ2-3	NA	CASSGPSSTDTQYF	TGTGCCAGCAGCGGCCCCTCTAGCACAGATACGCAGTATTTT
once	TRBV5-1	TRBJ2-7	NA	CASSPGGEYYEQCF	TGCGCCAGCAGCCCCGGCGGAGAATACTACGAGCAGTGCTTC